This TCR beta chain was sequenced during a study of T cells in Graves' hyperthyroidism and ophthalmopathy (dated by TCRdb to the late 2010s). Regarding the study in general: Peripheral blood was collected at initial diagnosis, before any treatment. The 75 to 100 discovery patients were randomly split 7:3 into training and test sets. Whether ophthalmopathy could be predicted prospectively was tested in an independent validation cohort made up of about 18 hyperthyroidism patients plus 17 patients who later progressed to ophthalmopathy. To identify distinguishing TCR V-J signatures, a discovery cohort of about 95 patients was used, comprising fewer than 45 with Graves' ophthalmopathy and around 57 with stable Graves' hyperthyroidism. The paper reports TCR Vbeta CDR3 sequencing of more than 120 peripheral blood samples: around 45 ophthalmopathy, some 80 hyperthyroidism and approximately 17 progressor patients. In addition, the study compared T-cell repertoires in thyroid tissue and in blood from a handful of Graves' hyperthyroidism patients. Once sampling was done, hyperthyroidism patients were given methimazole at a starting dose of 30 mg daily, whereas ophthalmopathy patients were given high-dose intravenous methylprednisolone. Overall study outcomes, separate from this receptor: Sample size was not statistically predetermined, and blinding of investigators to group allocation was not performed. In validation, the model predicted progression to ophthalmopathy a median of about 5.9 months before onset, with around 70% sensitivity and around 76% specificity. Most expanded thyroid clonotypes (frequency above 0.001) were also detected in blood, a finding suggesting that blood repertoires may reflect thyroid immune responses. A 13 V-J signature model separated ophthalmopathy from stable hyperthyroidism, with roughly 88% sensitivity and approximately 81% specificity in cross-validation and 80%/75% in testing.

Amplification of TCR beta CDR3 regions was carried out from RNA transcripts. For the first round of RT-PCR on the TCR CDR3, the HTBI primer set was used together with the Qiagen OneStep RT-PCR kit. Libraries were constructed in a second round of multiplex PCR, after which size selection and purification were performed. The libraries were sequenced on an Illumina HiSeq2000 using paired-end 100 bp reads. Processing in the source paper ran as follows. Raw data were processed with SOAPnuke, discarding reads with adapters, uncalled bases, mean Phred below 15, or no exact constant-primer or identifier match. High-quality paired reads were merged with COPE v1.2.5, and unique nucleotide sequences were defined as clonotypes. MiTCR v1.1 was used to align the clonotypes against IMGT TRBV, TRBD and TRBJ reference segments. Analysis was restricted to V-J combinations with a frequency above 0.0001, which covered roughly 99% of repertoires. The TCS score was defined as F50 (clonal expansion) divided by E x V (chaos), with BLOSUM62-based TCRdist calculated between CDR3 peptides within each V-J. Welch's t-statistics and random forest reduced some 510 V-J features to 13, which were used in a naive Bayes classifier (R e1071). The public reads were run again by TCRdb, first through fastp at Q25 and then through MiXCR, and only productive beta chains were kept. Rows matching on CDR3 protein sequence are summarized as one entry with the most common DNA and genes. TCRdb's processing, not the authors', yielded these V and J calls. This sample has a few hundred thousand distinct CDR3 sequences in its table, and 14% to 15% of those were observed once. In total, the top ten clones hold 32% of the sample.

The CDR1 and CDR2 encoded by the germline V gene are MNHNS and SASEGT. The CDR3 has 16 amino acids, counting the end cysteine and phenylalanine. This entry keeps only the CDR3 DNA: 48 bases, framed from base 1. The junction carries 23 bases between V and J, which are trimmed by 6 bases and 5 bases respectively. This clonotype has at least ten counts. Its antigen is currently not known. No much larger clonotype is one base removed from it; base qualities were not supplied. Stable Graves' hyperthyroidism was defined as the absence of progression to ophthalmopathy over 18 months of follow-up. Hyperthyroidism patients were newly diagnosed, with disease duration under 2 months, and aged 18 to 65 years. Exclusion was applied to patients with uncontrolled infections, other autoimmune diseases, pregnancy or lactation. Clinical symptoms, serum thyroxine and TRAb, thyroid ultrasound, and orbital computed tomography formed the basis for the diagnoses. PBMCs were isolated from about 9.1 ml of fresh peripheral blood by Ficoll-Paque density gradient centrifugation. Total RNA was extracted with Trizol reagent, and quality was checked on an Agilent 2100 Bioanalyzer.

The V and J segments used are TRBV6-1 and TRBJ2-7; a tentative D call is TRBD2 (6 bases match). This sequence was found in a woman aged 25 to 39 with Graves' hyperthyroidism. Sequencing used blood. The DNA sequence is as follows: TGTGCCAGCAGCATGGTGGGAGGAGGGAGGATCAACGAGCAGTACTTC. This encodes CASSMVGGGRINEQYF.